This passage covers 3 T cell receptor beta chains from one sample sequenced in a study of regulatory T cells in long-lasting Graves disease. Noted time point: persistent/refractory GD, antithyroid drugs over 5 years with positive TRAb. The TCR library was made from RNA extracted from PBMCs. TCR beta libraries were built with iRepertoire HTBI primers and Arm-PCR of CDR3 regions. TCRdb recomputed calls from the multiplex PCR reads with MiXCR, one row per CDR3 protein. In the table there are 500,000 to 700,000 distinct CDR3 sequences, about 30% of which are singletons. Here the sequenced sample was peripheral blood mononuclear cells (PBMCs), taken when the disease was refractory, from a patient treated with antithyroid drugs. The receptors originated from a female donor with Graves disease.

The chain joins TRBV5-1 to TRBJ2-3, with 8 positions matching TRBD2. Germline CDR1 is SGHRS and CDR2 is YFSETQ. Trimming removed 3 bases from V and 4 bases from J; junction bases left unmatched: 7. The length of the CDR3 is 15 residues. The CDR3 DNA follows: TGCGCCAGCAGCTATGCCGGGACTAGTGCAGATACGCAGTATTTT. It codes for CASSYAGTSADTQYF.

The CDR3 loop is CASSLFRHGLNYEQYF. Written as DNA, the CDR3 is TGTGCCAGCAGCTTATTCAGGCATGGGTTGAACTACGAGCAGTACTTC. The chain combines TRBV7-9 with TRBJ2-7; no reliable D call. V gave up 2 bases and J gave up 3 bases, with 17 bases separating them. From germline, CDR1 is SEHNR and CDR2 FQNEAQ (reference sequence). The CDR3 is 16 residues long.

This chain links TRBV12-3 or TRBV12-4 with TRBJ2-1; D is unresolved. Trimming removed 3 bases at V and 7 bases at J, with 7 bases between. The CDR3 is 12 residues long. CDR3: CASSFAGNEQFF. CDR3 bases: TGTGCCAGCAGTTTTGCTGGGAATGAGCAGTTCTTC.